One and the same sample provided the 12 T cell receptor beta chains below, sequenced in a study of blood T cells in healthy people across ages. Combining a sample-barcoded 5' primer with a J-beta primer mix, a second PCR ran for about 7 to 11 cycles. Each CDR3 protein gets one entry after TCRdb re-called the 5' RACE reads with MiXCR. The repertoire holds 750,000 to 950,000 distinct CDR3 sequences, with approximately 53% as singletons. Sequencing was carried out using blood. The receptors shown here come from an elderly man in good health.

The CDR3 DNA is TGTGCCAGCAGTTTACCTCTTGGGGGACTAGCGTTTGGTGAGCAGTTCTTC. Its translation: CASSLPLGGLAFGEQFF. The chain is built from TRBV12-3 or TRBV12-4 and TRBJ2-1; TRBD2 aligns across 10 bases. Losses at the gene ends were 2 bases for V and 9 bases for J; bases not matched to a gene: 13. There are 17 residues in the CDR3.

V is TRBV6-2 or TRBV6-3 and J is TRBJ2-6; 10 positions agree with TRBD1. The CDR3 covers 15 residues. V trimming: 10 bases; J trimming: 2 bases; junction bases outside the gene matches: 5. Germline CDR1 and CDR2: MNHEY and SVGEGT. The CDR3 sequence: CATDRGQAGANVLTF. The CDR3 nucleotides read TGTGCCACCGACAGGGGGCAAGCTGGGGCCAACGTCCTGACTTTC.

The chain carries TRBV5-1 and TRBJ1-2; D is possibly TRBD1 (5 bases). The germline gives CDR1 SGHRS, CDR2 YFSETQ. V was trimmed by 3 bases and J by 4 bases, leaving 10 bases between them. The CDR3 spans 13 residues. CDR3 in DNA: TGCGCCAGCAGCTCGCAGGGTACCTATGGCTACACCTTC. Its translation is CASSSQGTYGYTF.

The chain links TRBV20-1 to TRBJ2-1, with unresolved D. V dropped 3 bases and J dropped 3 bases, with 15 bases sitting between them. Germline V CDR1 and CDR2: DFQATT, SNEGSKA (reference sequence). The CDR3 spans 15 residues. CDR3 nucleotides: TGCAGTGCTAGCCTCCCCCGAGCGTTCTACAATGAGCAGTTCTTC. Translated, it gives CSASLPRAFYNEQFF.

This chain uses TRBV20-1 with TRBJ2-4; maybe TRBD2 (6 bases). The DNA matches TRBJ2-7 better at its end, which makes the J call doubtful. The CDR3 has 12 residues. Germline-derived CDR1 and CDR2 are DFQATT and SNEGSKA (reference sequence). CDR3 region: CSASETRGEQYF. The CDR3 DNA is TGCAGTGCCTCAGAGACGCGGGGCGAGCAGTACTTC.

The chain employs TRBV9 and TRBJ2-7; tentative D call: TRBD2 (6 bases). Germline V gene lookup returns CDR1 SGDLS and CDR2 YYNGEE. Trimming took 2 bases from V and 0 from J, leaving 12 bases between them. The CDR3 spans 15 residues. The CDR3 spells CASSVSSGASYEQYF. The CDR3 DNA follows: TGTGCCAGCAGCGTGAGTAGCGGTGCCTCCTACGAGCAGTACTTC. The full variable domain, in which reference TRBV9 and TRBJ2-7 provide the parts outside the CDR3, is DSGVTQTPKHLITATGQRVTLRCSPRSGDLSVYWYQQSLDQGLQFLIQYYNGEERAKGNILERFSAQQFPDLHSELNLSSLELGDSALYFCASSVSSGASYEQYFGPGTRLTVT.

V and J are TRBV28 and TRBJ2-7; D assignment may be TRBD1 or TRBD2 (6 bases each). The J call may be faulty, since TRBJ2-5 better matches the DNA end. The CDR3 is 14 amino acids. In germline, CDR1 is MDHEN, CDR2 SYDVKM. The CDR3 nucleotides are TGTGCCAGCAGTCCCGGGGGCTCTCTAAAGACCCAGTACTTC. Translating it yields CASSPGGSLKTQYF.

A single count supports this clonotype. The V and J genes are TRBV10-1 and TRBJ2-7, with 8 positions matching TRBD1. The CDR3 is 13 residues long. Looked up from germline, CDR1 is WNHNN and CDR2 is SYGVQD (reference sequence). V lost 6 bases to trimming and J lost 1 base; unmatched junction nucleotides: 2. CDR3 region: CASRTGVSYEQYF. The CDR3 nucleotides read TGCGCCAGCAGGACAGGGGTTTCCTACGAGCAGTACTTC.

The rearrangement uses TRBV3-1 and TRBJ2-7, with D unresolved. The length of the CDR3 is 14 residues. V dropped 1 base and J dropped 6 bases, with 13 bases sitting between them. The germline V gene has CDR1 LGHDT and CDR2 YNNKEL (reference sequence). CDR3 residues: CASSQGLLTPEQYF. The CDR3 DNA reads TGTGCCAGCAGCCAAGGCCTCCTTACCCCCGAGCAGTACTTC.

This chain links TRBV29-1 with TRBJ1-1; D is ambiguous. Trimming removed 7 bases from V and 5 bases from J, with 8 bases in between. Germline loops: CDR1 SQVTM, CDR2 ANQGSEA. CDR3 size: 10 residues. In DNA form, the CDR3 reads TGCAGCGCTTCGAAGACTGAAGCTTTCTTT. Protein: CSASKTEAFF.

The V call is TRBV5-1, the J call TRBJ2-2, with TRBD2 matching over 7 bases. Trimming took 2 bases from V and 5 from J; bases not matched to a gene: 9. This CDR3 has 16 residues. The germline gives CDR1 SGHRS, CDR2 YFSETQ. CDR3 DNA: TGCGCCAGCAGCTTCACCGGGACTACCTATACCGGGGAGCTGTTTTTT. The encoded protein is CASSFTGTTYTGELFF.

The chain carries TRBV3-1 and TRBJ2-4; D unresolved. Near its end, the DNA agrees better with TRBJ2-7, so the J call may be wrong. The CDR3 contains 14 residues. Germline values: CDR1 LGHDT, CDR2 YNNKEL (reference sequence). The CDR3 sequence: CASSQEVANYEQYF. CDR3 DNA: TGTGCCAGCAGCCAAGAAGTGGCTAACTACGAGCAGTACTTC.